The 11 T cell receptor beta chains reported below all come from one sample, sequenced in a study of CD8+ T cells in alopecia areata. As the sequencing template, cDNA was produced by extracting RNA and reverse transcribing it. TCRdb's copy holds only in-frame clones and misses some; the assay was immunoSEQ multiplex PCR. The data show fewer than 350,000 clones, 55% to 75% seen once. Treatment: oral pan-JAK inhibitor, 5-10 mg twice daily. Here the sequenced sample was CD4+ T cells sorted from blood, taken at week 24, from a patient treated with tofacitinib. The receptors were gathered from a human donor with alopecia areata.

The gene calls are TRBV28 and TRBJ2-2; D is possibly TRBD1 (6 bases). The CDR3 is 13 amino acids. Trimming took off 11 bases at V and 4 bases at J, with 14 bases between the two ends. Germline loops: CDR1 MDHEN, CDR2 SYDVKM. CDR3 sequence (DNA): TGTGCCGAGGGGGTGAGGGGCACCGGGGAGCTGTTTTTT. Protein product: CAEGVRGTGELFF.

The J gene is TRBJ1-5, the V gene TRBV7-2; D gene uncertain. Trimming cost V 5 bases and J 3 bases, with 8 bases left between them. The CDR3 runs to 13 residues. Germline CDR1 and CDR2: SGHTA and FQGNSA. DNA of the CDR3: TGTGCCAGCAGCCCTCGGGCCAATCAGCCCCAGCATTTT. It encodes CASSPRANQPQHF.

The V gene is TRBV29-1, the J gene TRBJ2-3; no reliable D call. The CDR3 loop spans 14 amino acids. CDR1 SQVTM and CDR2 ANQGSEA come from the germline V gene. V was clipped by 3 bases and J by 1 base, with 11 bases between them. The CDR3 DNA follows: TGCAGCGTTGAGGACCCCGACCGCACAGATACGCAGTATTTT. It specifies CSVEDPDRTDTQYF.

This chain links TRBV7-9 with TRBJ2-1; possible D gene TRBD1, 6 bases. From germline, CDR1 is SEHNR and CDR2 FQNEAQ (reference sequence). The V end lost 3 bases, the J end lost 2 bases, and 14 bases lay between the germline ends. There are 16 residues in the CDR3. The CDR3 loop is CASSFISGTTYNEQFF. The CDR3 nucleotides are TGTGCCAGCAGCTTCATATCCGGGACAACCTACAATGAGCAGTTCTTC.

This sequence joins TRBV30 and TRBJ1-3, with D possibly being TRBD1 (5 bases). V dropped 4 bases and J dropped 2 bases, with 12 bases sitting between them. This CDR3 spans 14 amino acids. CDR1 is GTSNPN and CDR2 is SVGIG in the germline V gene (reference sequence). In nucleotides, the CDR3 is TGTGCCTGGATTACCGAGGGGCCTGGAAACACCATATATTTT. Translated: CAWITEGPGNTIYF.

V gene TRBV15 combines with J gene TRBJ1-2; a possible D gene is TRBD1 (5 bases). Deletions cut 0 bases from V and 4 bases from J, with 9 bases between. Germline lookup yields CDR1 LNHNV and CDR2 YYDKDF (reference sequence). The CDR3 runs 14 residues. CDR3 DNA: TGTGCCACCAGCAGAGATACAGGTGGCTATGGCTACACCTTC. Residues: CATSRDTGGYGYTF.

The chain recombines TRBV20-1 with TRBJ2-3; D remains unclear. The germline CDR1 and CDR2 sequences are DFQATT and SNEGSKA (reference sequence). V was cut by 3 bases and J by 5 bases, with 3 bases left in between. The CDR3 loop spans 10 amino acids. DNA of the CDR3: TGCAGTGCTAGGAAAGATACGCAGTATTTT. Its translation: CSARKDTQYF.

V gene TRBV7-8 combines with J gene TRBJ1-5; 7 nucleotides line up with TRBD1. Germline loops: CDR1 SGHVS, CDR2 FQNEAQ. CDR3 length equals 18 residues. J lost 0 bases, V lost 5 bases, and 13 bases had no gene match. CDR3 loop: CASSHPSRQGNSNQPQHF. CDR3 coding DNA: TGTGCCAGCAGCCACCCCAGCAGACAGGGCAATAGCAATCAGCCCCAGCATTTT.

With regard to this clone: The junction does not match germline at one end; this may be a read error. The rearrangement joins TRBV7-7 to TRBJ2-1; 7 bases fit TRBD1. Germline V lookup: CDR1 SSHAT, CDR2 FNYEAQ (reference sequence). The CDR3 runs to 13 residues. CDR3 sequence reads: CASSWDSYNEQFF. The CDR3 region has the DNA TGTGCTAGCAGCTGGGACAGCTACAATGAGCAGTTCTTC. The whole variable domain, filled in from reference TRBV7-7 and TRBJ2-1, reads GAGVSQSPRYKVTKRGQDVTLRCDPISSHATLYWYQQALGQGPEFLTYFNYEAQPDKSGLPSDRFSAERPEGSISTLTIQRTEQRDSAMYRCASSWDSYNEQFFGPGTRLTVL.

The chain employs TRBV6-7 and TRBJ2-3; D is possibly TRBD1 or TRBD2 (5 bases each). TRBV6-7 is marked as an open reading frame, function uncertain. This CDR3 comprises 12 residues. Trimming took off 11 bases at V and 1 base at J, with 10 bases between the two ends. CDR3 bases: TGTGCCTGGGGGTCAGGCACAGATACGCAGTATTTT. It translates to CAWGSGTDTQYF.

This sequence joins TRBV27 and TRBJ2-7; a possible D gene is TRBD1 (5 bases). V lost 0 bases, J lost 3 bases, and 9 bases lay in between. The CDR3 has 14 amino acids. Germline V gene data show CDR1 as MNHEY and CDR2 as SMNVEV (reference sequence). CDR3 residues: CASSLSGHLYEQYF. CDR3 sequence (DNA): TGTGCCAGCAGTTTATCTGGACACCTCTACGAGCAGTACTTC.